A single sample is the source of the 29 T cell receptor beta chains below, sequenced in a study of CD8 T cells in ankylosing spondylitis. A single record per CDR3 protein comes from TCRdb applying MiXCR to the 5' RACE reads. The sample yields roughly 240,000 distinct CDR3 sequences, approximately 8% seen once. Specimen: blood, either unsorted or a sorted T cell fraction (not recorded which). These receptors were collected from a female donor with ankylosing spondylitis or in good health (not recorded which).

This clonotype was counted many times. The chain joins TRBV4-2 to TRBJ2-5; D is uncertain. Germline values: CDR1 LGHNA, CDR2 YNFKEQ. The CDR3 is 13 amino acids. V lost 0 bases to trimming and J lost 3 bases, with 5 bases between them. CDR3 region: CASSQDGEETQYF. CDR3 bases: TGTGCCAGCAGCCAAGATGGAGAAGAGACCCAGTACTTC.

This clonotype appeared many times. The chain carries TRBV6-5 and TRBJ2-7; 10 positions match TRBD1. V was clipped by 2 bases and J by 4 bases; unmatched bases: 5. The V gene's germline CDR1 is MNHEY and CDR2 SVGAGI. CDR3 size: 15 residues. The CDR3 sequence: CASSYMDRGIYEQYF. DNA of the CDR3: TGTGCCAGCAGTTACATGGACAGGGGGATTTACGAGCAGTACTTC.

There are many counts of this clonotype. The chain uses TRBV5-1 and TRBJ2-3, with D possibly called TRBD1 or TRBD2 (7 bases each). V was cut by 4 bases and J by 3 bases, with 12 bases left in between. The CDR3 runs to 14 residues. CDR1 SGHRS and CDR2 YFSETQ come from the germline V gene. The CDR3: CASSAGGGTDTQYF. Here the CDR3 DNA reads TGCGCCAGCAGCGCAGGGGGGGGGACAGATACGCAGTATTTT.

This clonotype occurred many times. The V gene is TRBV6-5, the J gene TRBJ2-1; TRBD1 might be the D (5 bases). Germline V gene data show CDR1 as MNHEY and CDR2 as SVGAGI. Trimming stripped 4 bases from V and 2 bases from J, with 12 bases between. The CDR3 consists of 15 residues. This chain's CDR3 is CASSLGRRPYNEQFF. DNA for the CDR3: TGTGCCAGCAGTTTGGGGCGTCGCCCCTACAATGAGCAGTTCTTC.

This clonotype showed up just a few times. The V gene is TRBV7-2, the J gene TRBJ1-3, with 7 positions matching TRBD1. Germline V gene lookup returns CDR1 SGHTA and CDR2 FQGNSA. The V gene end was trimmed by 5 bases and the J gene end by 1 base; junction bases not matched to a gene: 5. The CDR3 is 15 amino acids. The DNA for the CDR3 is TGTGCCAGCAGCCAGACAGGGTTTTCTGGAAACACCATATATTTT. This codes for CASSQTGFSGNTIYF.

This clonotype occurred many times. The chain carries TRBV28 and TRBJ2-7, with D perhaps matching TRBD2 (5 bases). V was cut by 3 bases and J by 0 bases, with 12 bases left in between. CDR3 size: 15 residues. Germline V gene data show CDR1 as MDHEN and CDR2 as SYDVKM. The CDR3 here is CASSLSGFSSYEQYF. In DNA form, the CDR3 reads TGTGCCAGCAGTTTGAGCGGCTTCAGCTCCTACGAGCAGTACTTC.

This clonotype was seen ten or more times. The V call is TRBV12-3 or TRBV12-4, the J call TRBJ2-7; 9 bases are a match to TRBD1. This CDR3 has 14 amino acids. V lost 3 bases to trimming and J lost 7 bases; unmatched junction nucleotides: 7. The chain's CDR3 is CASSFGQGLGEQYF. The CDR3 nucleotides are TGTGCCAGCAGTTTCGGACAGGGGCTGGGGGAGCAGTACTTC.

The V and J genes are TRBV10-3 and TRBJ2-7, with 7 bases lining up with TRBD2. The trim removed 7 bases at V and 4 bases at J, leaving 1 base unmatched. CDR3 length equals 11 residues. CDR1 and CDR2 from the germline V gene are ENHRY and SYGVKD. The CDR3 DNA reads as TGTGCCATCATGGGGGGGTACGAGCAGTACTTC. This gives the protein CAIMGGYEQYF.

This clonotype has at least ten counts. The chain carries TRBV10-3 and TRBJ1-1, with D possibly matching TRBD1 (5 bases). The germline V and J ends were trimmed by 8 bases and 1 base, with 20 bases remaining between them. The germline CDR1 and CDR2 sequences are ENHRY and SYGVKD. This CDR3 has 16 residues. In DNA form, the CDR3 reads TGTGCCATCCTGAGGGTAGGGGTGGAGGGGAACACTGAAGCTTTCTTT. Amino acids: CAILRVGVEGNTEAFF.

This clonotype was seen repeatedly, ten times or more. This chain joins TRBV5-1 and TRBJ2-7; D perhaps matches TRBD2 (5 bases). This CDR3 has 15 amino acids. Trimming took 2 bases from V and 2 from J, leaving 14 bases between them. Germline V CDR1 and CDR2: SGHRS, YFSETQ. In DNA form, the CDR3 reads TGCGCCAGCAGCTTCAACGGCCTAGCCCCCTACGAGCAGTACTTC. It translates to CASSFNGLAPYEQYF.

The chain uses TRBV29-1 and TRBJ2-1; TRBD1 might be the D (7 bases). Trimming cost V 3 bases and J 10 bases, with 13 bases left between them. Germline V gives CDR1 SQVTM, CDR2 ANQGSEA. This CDR3 is 12 amino acids long. The chain's CDR3 is CSVDRGVGEQFF. CDR3 nucleotide sequence: TGCAGCGTTGACAGGGGGGTTGGGGAGCAGTTCTTC.

This clonotype occurred many times. The V call is TRBV16, the J call TRBJ2-7, with D unresolved. This CDR3 has 13 residues. Germline V CDR1 and CDR2: KGHSY, FQNENV. Between the trimmed V and J ends, which lost 0 bases and 3 bases, there was a span of 6 bases. The CDR3, as DNA: TGTGCCAGCAGCCAATCCGTCTTCTACGAGCAGTACTTC. Protein sequence: CASSQSVFYEQYF.

In its sample, this clonotype was seen many times. The genes are TRBV20-1 and TRBJ2-4; 10 positions agree with TRBD2. The germline gives CDR1 DFQATT, CDR2 SNEGSKA (reference sequence). This CDR3 spans 13 amino acids. The trim removed 6 bases at V and 6 bases at J, leaving 5 bases unmatched. The CDR3 region is CSALGLARNIQYF. The CDR3 DNA reads as TGCAGTGCCTTGGGACTAGCGAGAAACATTCAGTACTTC.

This sequence joins TRBV10-3 and TRBJ2-7, with D perhaps matching TRBD1 (5 bases). CDR3 size: 13 residues. V lost 6 bases to trimming and J lost 3 bases, with 12 bases between them. The germline gives CDR1 ENHRY, CDR2 SYGVKD. CDR3 sequence (DNA): TGTGCCATCAGCCCCGACAGATACTACGAGCAGTACTTC. Translation: CAISPDRYYEQYF.

This clonotype showed up just a few times. J is TRBJ2-1 and V is TRBV12-3 or TRBV12-4, with TRBD2 matching over 7 bases. This CDR3 region has 19 residues. Trimming at V came to 3 bases and at J to 1 base, leaving 15 bases not matched to a gene. CDR3 DNA sequence: TGTGCCAGCAGTTTCGATCTCGGGGGACGGCGGGAGTCCTACAATGAGCAGTTCTTC. Translated: CASSFDLGGRRESYNEQFF.

This clonotype was observed many times. The rearrangement links TRBV12-3 or TRBV12-4 to TRBJ2-1; unclear D gene. The CDR3 totals 14 residues. Trimming took 8 bases from V and 7 from J, leaving 18 bases between them. CDR3: CASRPSGKPNEQFF. The CDR3 DNA reads as TGTGCCAGCCGACCGAGTGGTAAGCCTAATGAGCAGTTCTTC.

This clonotype was picked up many times. V and J are TRBV6-5 and TRBJ2-2; weak D call: TRBD1 (6 bases). The germline V gene has CDR1 MNHEY and CDR2 SVGAGI. V lost 2 bases and J 6 bases, leaving 13 bases between the germline ends. CDR3 size: 15 residues. CDR3 residues: CASSYTKTGPGELFF. CDR3 DNA: TGTGCCAGCAGTTACACCAAGACAGGCCCCGGGGAGCTGTTTTTT.

This clonotype was seen at least ten times. The V and J genes are TRBV12-3 or TRBV12-4 and TRBJ2-3, with D uncertain. The length of the CDR3 is 15 residues. V was clipped by 1 base and J by 3 bases, with 11 bases between them. CDR3 amino acids: CASSLGGLGTDTQYF. The CDR3, as DNA: TGTGCCAGCAGTTTAGGGGGTCTGGGAACAGATACGCAGTATTTT.

This clonotype was seen ten or more times. The chain has TRBV6-2 or TRBV6-3 and TRBJ1-2, with unresolved D. CDR3 length equals 13 residues. V was clipped by 7 bases and J by 4 bases, with 13 bases between them. Looked up from germline, CDR1 is MNHEY and CDR2 is SVGEGT. CDR3 coding DNA: TGTGCCAGCACCGACCAGAACCTCTATGGCTACACCTTC. It specifies CASTDQNLYGYTF.

This clonotype has at least ten counts. The genes are TRBV9 and TRBJ2-1, with 10 nucleotides matching TRBD2. Germline CDR1 SGDLS, CDR2 YYNGEE. The CDR3 covers 15 residues. Losses at the gene ends were 2 bases for V and 5 bases for J; bases not matched to a gene: 4. The CDR3 protein is CASSVGTSENNEQFF. The CDR3 DNA reads as TGTGCCAGCAGCGTTGGGACTAGCGAGAACAATGAGCAGTTCTTC.

This clonotype was seen repeatedly, ten times or more. V gene TRBV27 combines with J gene TRBJ2-5, with D perhaps TRBD2 (6 bases). Germline V gives CDR1 MNHEY, CDR2 SMNVEV (reference sequence). The CDR3 runs 14 residues. V was trimmed by 9 bases and J by 2 bases, leaving 16 bases between them. CDR3 in DNA: TGTGCCAGTAGAGATTTAGGGAGGCAAGAGACCCAGTACTTC. This gives the protein CASRDLGRQETQYF.

Ten or more counts support this clonotype. The V gene is TRBV7-6, the J gene TRBJ2-2; D might be TRBD1 (6 bases). Germline loops: CDR1 SGHVS, CDR2 FNYEAQ. The CDR3 is made up of 15 amino acids. V lost 6 bases, J lost 5 bases, and 16 bases lay in between. The CDR3 loop reads CASRPGVPWTGELFF. The CDR3 nucleotides read TGTGCCAGCAGACCAGGGGTCCCTTGGACCGGGGAGCTGTTTTTT.

This clonotype appeared a few times. This CDR3 reads CASSQDRDSNYEQYF. DNA for the CDR3: TGCGCCAGCAGCCAAGACCGGGACAGTAACTACGAGCAGTACTTC. The chain uses TRBV4-3 and TRBJ2-7, with 7 bases matching TRBD1. Germline V gene sequence: CDR1 LGHNA, CDR2 YSLEER. The J segment lost 3 bases and the V segment lost 0 bases, leaving 5 bases of the junction unmatched. CDR3 length: 15 amino acids.

CDR3 nucleotides: TGTGCCAGCAGCCAAGGACTAGCGGGAGCCCTGGATACCGGGGAGCTGTTTTTT. Its translation: CASSQGLAGALDTGELFF. J is TRBJ2-2 and V is TRBV4-2, with 12 bases lining up with TRBD2. The germline V gene has CDR1 LGHNA and CDR2 YNFKEQ. The CDR3 runs 18 residues. V shed 1 base and J 5 bases; nucleotides not matched to a gene: 8.

The V and J genes are TRBV7-6 and TRBJ1-2; 8 nucleotides match TRBD1. Germline trimming cut 5 bases from V and 0 bases from J; bases unmatched to any gene: 8. The CDR3 sequence is 16 residues long. The germline gives CDR1 SGHVS, CDR2 FNYEAQ. The DNA for the CDR3 is TGTGCCAGCAGCGAGGCAGGGGGCAGCTCTAACTATGGCTACACCTTC. Amino acids: CASSEAGGSSNYGYTF.

Ten or more counts support this clonotype. CDR3: CASRQLAGSYEQYF. Written as DNA, the CDR3 is TGCGCCAGCCGCCAACTAGCTGGCTCCTACGAGCAGTACTTC. V and J are TRBV10-2 and TRBJ2-7; D is possibly TRBD2 (6 bases). This CDR3 is 14 amino acids long. Germline loops: CDR1 WSHSY, CDR2 SAAADI. Trimming stripped 8 bases from V and 0 bases from J, with 14 bases between.

In its sample, this clonotype was seen many times. The J gene is TRBJ1-5, the V gene TRBV12-3 or TRBV12-4, with D possibly TRBD1 on 6 matching bases. The CDR3 has 15 amino acids. V lost 2 bases, J lost 3 bases, and 11 bases lay in between. The DNA for the CDR3 is TGTGCCAGCAGTTTACACTCAGGGGCCAATCAGCCCCAGCATTTT. Its protein is CASSLHSGANQPQHF.

This clonotype was recorded at least ten times. The V gene is TRBV7-9, the J gene TRBJ1-2; tentatively, D is TRBD1 (5 bases). Germline assignment: CDR1 SEHNR and CDR2 FQNEAQ (reference sequence). The CDR3 contains 14 residues. V gave up 3 bases and J gave up 4 bases, with 12 bases separating them. CDR3 loop: CASSLGGLRYGYTF. CDR3 coding DNA: TGTGCCAGCAGCTTGGGGGGACTTCGCTATGGCTACACCTTC.

This clonotype was seen repeatedly, ten times or more. The rearrangement joins TRBV5-5 to TRBJ2-5; D ambiguous. The germline CDR1 and CDR2 sequences are SGHKS and YYEKEE (reference sequence). This CDR3 has 13 residues. V shed 2 bases and J shed 3 bases, with 8 bases lying between them. This CDR3 is CASSFGRKETQYF. CDR3 nucleotides: TGTGCCAGCAGCTTCGGCCGAAAAGAGACCCAGTACTTC.